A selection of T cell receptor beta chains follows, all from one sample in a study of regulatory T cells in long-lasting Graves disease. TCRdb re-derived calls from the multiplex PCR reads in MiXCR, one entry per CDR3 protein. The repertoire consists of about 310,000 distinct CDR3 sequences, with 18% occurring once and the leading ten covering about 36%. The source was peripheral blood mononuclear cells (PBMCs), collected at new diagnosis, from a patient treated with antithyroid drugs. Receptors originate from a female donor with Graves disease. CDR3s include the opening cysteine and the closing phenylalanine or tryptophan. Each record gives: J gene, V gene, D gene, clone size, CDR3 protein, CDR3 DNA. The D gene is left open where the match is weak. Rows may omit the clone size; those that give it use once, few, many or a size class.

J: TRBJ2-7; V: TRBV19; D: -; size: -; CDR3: CASSELYTTWQYF; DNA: TGTGCCAGTAGTGAATTGTATACTACGTGGCAGTACTTC
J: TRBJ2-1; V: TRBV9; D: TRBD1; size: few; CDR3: CASSVATGTGVYEQFF; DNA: TGTGCCAGCAGCGTAGCTACGGGGACAGGGGTCTATGAGCAGTTCTTC
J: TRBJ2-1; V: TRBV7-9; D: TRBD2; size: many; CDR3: CASSLAGLAGVPLYNEQFF; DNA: TGTGCCAGCAGCTTAGCGGGACTAGCGGGAGTCCCGTTATACAATGAGCAGTTCTTC
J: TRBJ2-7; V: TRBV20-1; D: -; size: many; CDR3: CSARDRGAISYEQYF; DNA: TGCAGTGCTAGAGATCGGGGCGCCATCTCCTACGAGCAGTACTTC
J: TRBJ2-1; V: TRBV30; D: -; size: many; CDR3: CAWTDSFGDEQFF; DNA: TGTGCCTGGACAGACAGTTTTGGGGATGAGCAGTTCTTC
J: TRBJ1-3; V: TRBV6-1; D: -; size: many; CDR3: CASIPSLGTGSGNTIYF; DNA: TGTGCCAGCATTCCTTCTTTGGGCACTGGCTCTGGAAACACCATATATTTT
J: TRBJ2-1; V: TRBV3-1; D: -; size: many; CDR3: CASSHSRGGSGEQFF; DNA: TGTGCCAGCAGCCACTCCCGCGGGGGCTCGGGTGAGCAGTTCTTC
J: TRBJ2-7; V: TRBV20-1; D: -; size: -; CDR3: CSADSDQTLGQYF; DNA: TGCAGTGCGGACTCGGACCAAACCCTAGGGCAGTACTTC
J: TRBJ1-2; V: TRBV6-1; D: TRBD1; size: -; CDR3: CASRPQVGQGGSGHTF; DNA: TGTGCCAGCAGACCCCAAGTCGGACAGGGAGGGTCGGGCCACACCTTC
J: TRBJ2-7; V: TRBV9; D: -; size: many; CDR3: CASSAHSALGGGEQYF; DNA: TGTGCCAGCAGCGCCCACAGTGCCCTCGGGGGTGGCGAGCAGTACTTC
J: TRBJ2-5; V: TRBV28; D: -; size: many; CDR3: CASSFVSIQETQYF; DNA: TGTGCCAGCAGTTTTGTCTCTATTCAAGAGACCCAGTACTTC
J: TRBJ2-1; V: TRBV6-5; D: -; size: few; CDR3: CASSYSVGTPSYNEQSF; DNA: TGTGCCAGCAGTTACTCTGTAGGGACACCATCCTACAATGAGCAGTCCTTC
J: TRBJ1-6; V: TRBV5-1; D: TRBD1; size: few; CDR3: CASSPGTANPPLHF; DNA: TGCGCCAGCAGCCCCGGGACAGCGAATCCACCCCTCCACTTT
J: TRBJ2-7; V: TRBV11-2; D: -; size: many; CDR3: CASSATGNGLYEQYF; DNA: TGTGCCAGCAGCGCTACAGGGAATGGTCTCTACGAGCAGTACTTC
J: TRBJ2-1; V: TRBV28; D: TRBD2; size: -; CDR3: CASSHLAGGPGNEQFF; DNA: TGTGCCAGCAGCCACCTAGCGGGAGGGCCTGGTAATGAGCAGTTCTTC